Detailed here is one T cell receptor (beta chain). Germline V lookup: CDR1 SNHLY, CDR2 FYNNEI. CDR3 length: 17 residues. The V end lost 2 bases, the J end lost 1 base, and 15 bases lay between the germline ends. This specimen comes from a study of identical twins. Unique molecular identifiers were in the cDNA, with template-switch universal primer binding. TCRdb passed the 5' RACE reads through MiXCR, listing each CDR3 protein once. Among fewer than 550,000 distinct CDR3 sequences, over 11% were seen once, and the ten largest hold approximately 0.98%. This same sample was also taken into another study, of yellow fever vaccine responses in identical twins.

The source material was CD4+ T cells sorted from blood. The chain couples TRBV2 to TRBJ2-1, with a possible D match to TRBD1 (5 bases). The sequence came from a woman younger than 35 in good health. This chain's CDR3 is CASSESVREISYNEQFF. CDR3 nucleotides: TGTGCCAGCAGTGAATCGGTCAGGGAAATATCCTACAATGAGCAGTTCTTC.